The 5 T cell receptor beta chains below were found in one sample sequenced in a study of blood T cell repertoires in COVID-19. Repertoires were generated with immunoSEQ multiplex PCR, while TCRdb's copy carries only in-frame clones and drops some. The table has 200,000 to 250,000 clones, 65% to 90% seen once. The specimen sequenced was peripheral blood. These receptors were collected from a woman aged 50 to 65 with acute or convalescent COVID-19.

The chain employs TRBV15 and TRBJ2-5; 7 bases align to TRBD2. CDR1 is LNHNV and CDR2 is YYDKDF in the germline V gene (reference sequence). Trimming cost V 1 base and J 6 bases; bases outside gene matches: 5. This CDR3 region has 14 residues. CDR3 protein: CATSRGQGGKTQYF. The CDR3, as DNA: TGTGCCACCAGCAGAGGTCAGGGAGGGAAGACCCAGTACTTC.

J is TRBJ1-2 and V is TRBV6-5; TRBD1 might be the D (6 bases). Looked up from germline, CDR1 is MNHEY and CDR2 is SVGAGI. The CDR3 is 14 amino acids. With 5 bases removed from V and 4 bases from J, the gap between germline ends came to 14 bases. The CDR3 bases are TGTGCCAGCAGTCGCCTAGGGGGTACCTATGGCTACACCTTC. Its translation: CASSRLGGTYGYTF.

V is TRBV7-9 and J is TRBJ1-1, with 8 bases identical to TRBD1. Per the germline V gene, CDR1 is SEHNR and CDR2 is FQNEAQ (reference sequence). This CDR3 has 14 residues. The trim removed 1 base at V and 8 bases at J, leaving 6 bases unmatched. The CDR3 sequence: CASSLVEAGGEAFF. CDR3 nucleotides: TGTGCCAGCAGCTTAGTAGAGGCAGGGGGCGAAGCTTTCTTT.

The V call is TRBV19, the J call TRBJ1-1, with 8 bases fitting TRBD1. Germline loops: CDR1 LNHDA, CDR2 SQIVND (reference sequence). The CDR3 extends over 13 amino acids. The J segment lost 3 bases and the V segment lost 6 bases, leaving 3 bases of the junction unmatched. CDR3 bases: TGTGCCAGTAGGAACAGGGGGGACACTGAAGCTTTCTTT. Translating gives CASRNRGDTEAFF.

The V gene is TRBV10-3, the J gene TRBJ1-5; 9 positions match TRBD1. V lost 3 bases to trimming and J lost 5 bases; unmatched junction nucleotides: 8. The CDR3 spans 16 residues. In germline, CDR1 is ENHRY, CDR2 SYGVKD. CDR3 nucleotides: TGTGCCATCAGTGAACCGACGGGACAGGGTGATCAGCCCCAGCATTTT. It specifies CAISEPTGQGDQPQHF.